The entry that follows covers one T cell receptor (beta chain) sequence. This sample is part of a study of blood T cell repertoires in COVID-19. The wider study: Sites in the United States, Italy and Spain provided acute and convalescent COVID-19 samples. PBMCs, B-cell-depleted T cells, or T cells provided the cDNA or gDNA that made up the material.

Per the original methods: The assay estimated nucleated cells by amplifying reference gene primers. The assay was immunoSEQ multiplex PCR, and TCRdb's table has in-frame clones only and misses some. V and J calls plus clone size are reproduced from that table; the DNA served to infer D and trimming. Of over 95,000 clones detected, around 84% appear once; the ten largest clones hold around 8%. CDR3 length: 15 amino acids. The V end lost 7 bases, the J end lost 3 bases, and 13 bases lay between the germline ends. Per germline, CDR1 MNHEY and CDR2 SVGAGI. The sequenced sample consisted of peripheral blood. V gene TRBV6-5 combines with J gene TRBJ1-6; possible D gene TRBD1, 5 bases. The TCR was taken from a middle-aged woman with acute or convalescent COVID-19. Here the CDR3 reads CASKGNRNYNSPLHF. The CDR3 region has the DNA TGTGCCAGCAAAGGTAACAGGAACTATAATTCACCCCTCCACTTT.